This T cell receptor beta chain came from a study of shared clonotypes between healthy human individuals. Some clones are missing from TCRdb's copy, which holds only in-frame ones; the method was immunoSEQ multiplex PCR. This sample carries 1.5 million to 2.5 million clones, about 94% of them seen once, and the ten largest clones take roughly 1%. The naive CD8 subset, CD45RO-negative cells positively selected for CCR7, excluded terminally differentiated effector memory CD45RA+ cells. This CDR3 spans 15 amino acids. J lost 3 bases, V lost 6 bases, and 5 bases had no gene match. Germline loops: CDR1 MNHEY, CDR2 SVGAGI.

The sequencing input was naive CD8+ T cells sorted from blood. V gene TRBV6-5 combines with J gene TRBJ1-2, with 12 bases matching TRBD1. This receptor was identified in a man aged 18-30 years in good health. The CDR3 nucleotides read TGTGCCAGCAGACCGGGACAGGGGGCTCACTATGGCTACACCTTC. Translating it yields CASRPGQGAHYGYTF.